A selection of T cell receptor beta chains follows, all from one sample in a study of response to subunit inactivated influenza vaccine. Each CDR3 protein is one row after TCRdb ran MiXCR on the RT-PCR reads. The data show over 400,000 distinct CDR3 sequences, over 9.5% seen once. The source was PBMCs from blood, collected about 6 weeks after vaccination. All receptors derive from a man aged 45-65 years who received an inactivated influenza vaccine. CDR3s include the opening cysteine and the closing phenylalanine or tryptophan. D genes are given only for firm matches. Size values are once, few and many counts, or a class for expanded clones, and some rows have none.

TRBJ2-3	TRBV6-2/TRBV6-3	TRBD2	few	CASRTGTTPGIF	TGTGCCAGCAGAACCGGGACTACCCCCGGTATTTTT
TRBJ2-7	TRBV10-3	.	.	CAISEQDYEQYF	TGTGCCATCAGTGAACAGGACTACGAGCAGTACTTC
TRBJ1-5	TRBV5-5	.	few	CASNKRGDSNQPQHF	TGTGCCAGCAACAAGAGAGGGGATAGCAATCAGCCCCAGCATTTT
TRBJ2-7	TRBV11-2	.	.	CASSLYNRAHEQYF	TGTGCCAGCAGCTTATATAACAGGGCACACGAGCAGTACTTC
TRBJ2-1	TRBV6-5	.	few	CASSYVPPGEQFF	TGTGCCAGCAGTTATGTACCACCGGGCGAGCAGTTCTTC
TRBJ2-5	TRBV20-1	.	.	CSAASPGGETQYF	TGCAGTGCTGCCAGTCCTGGGGGGGAGACCCAGTACTTC
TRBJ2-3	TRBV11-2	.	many	CASSFAGRSTDTQYF	TGTGCCAGCAGCTTCGCGGGCAGAAGCACAGATACGCAGTATTTT
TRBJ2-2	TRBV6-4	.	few	CASSARSGGELFF	TGTGCCAGCAGTGCAAGGTCGGGCGGGGAGCTGTTTTTT
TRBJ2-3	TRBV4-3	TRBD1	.	CASSQTGLGDTQYF	TGCGCCAGCAGCCAGACAGGGTTAGGTGATACGCAGTATTTT
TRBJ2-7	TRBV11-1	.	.	CASSRRRGEQYF	TGTGCCAGCAGCCGACGACGTGGCGAGCAGTACTTC
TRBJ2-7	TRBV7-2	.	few	CASTGQGFYEQYF	TGTGCCAGCACTGGGCAGGGTTTCTACGAGCAGTACTTC
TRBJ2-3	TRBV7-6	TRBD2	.	CASSLGASGSMDTQYF	TGTGCCAGCAGCTTAGGGGCTAGCGGGAGTATGGATACGCAGTATTTT
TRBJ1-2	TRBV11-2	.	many	CASSFLGNRGYTF	TGTGCCAGCAGCTTCCTAGGGAATCGAGGCTACACCTTC
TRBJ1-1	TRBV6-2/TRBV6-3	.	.	CASSYTSMNTEAFF	TGTGCCAGCAGTTACACTAGTATGAACACTGAAGCTTTCTTT
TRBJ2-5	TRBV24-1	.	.	CATSDPRTVRTQYF	TGTGCCACCAGTGATCCAAGGACAGTCCGGACCCAGTACTTC
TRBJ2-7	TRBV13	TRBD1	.	CASSWKNRGEQYF	TGTGCCAGCAGCTGGAAGAACAGGGGCGAGCAGTACTTC
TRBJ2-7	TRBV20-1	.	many	CSARDSTSSYEQYF	TGCAGTGCTAGAGATTCGACGAGCTCCTACGAGCAGTACTTC
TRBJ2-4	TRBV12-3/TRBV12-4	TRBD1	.	CASSDFRTGENIQYF	TGTGCCAGCAGTGACTTTAGGACAGGGGAAAACATTCAGTACTTC
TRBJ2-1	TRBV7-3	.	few	CASSTGIPNYNEQFF	TGTGCCAGCAGTACAGGGATCCCTAATTACAATGAGCAGTTCTTC
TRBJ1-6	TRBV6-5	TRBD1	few	CASSYSGTDNSPLHF	TGTGCCAGCAGTTACTCAGGGACAGATAATTCACCCCTCCACTTT
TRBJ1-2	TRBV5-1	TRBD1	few	CASSLSGQGDNYGYTF	TGCGCCAGCAGCTTGTCTGGTCAGGGGGATAACTATGGCTACACCTTC